Sequencing of this T cell receptor (beta chain) was carried out in a study of T cell responses to AZD1222 COVID-19 vaccine. Study outcomes and limitations: Regions 160-218 and 743-854 dominated among vaccine-associated CD4 TCRs spanning spike.

Concerning this clone itself: Its matching antigen is unknown.

V was cut by 6 bases and J by 5 bases, with 7 bases left in between. CDR3 size: 11 residues. Clones were read by immunoSEQ multiplex PCR, and TCRdb kept only the in-frame ones, dropping some. The sample holds under 110,000 clones, around 87% seen once. This TCR derives from an adult who received the AZD1222 COVID-19 vaccine. Sequencing was performed on peripheral blood, taken 28 days after the second AZD1222 dose. The chain carries TRBV23-1 and TRBJ1-1; no clear D. TRBV23-1 is an ORF; its function is uncertain. The CDR3: CASRKPTEAFF. The CDR3, as DNA: TGCGCCAGCAGAAAACCGACTGAAGCTTTCTTT.